This TCR beta chain was obtained from a study of shared clonotypes between healthy human individuals. Investigators spread the genomic DNA of each subset evenly over several immunoSEQ plates. The repertoire was sequenced with immunoSEQ multiplex PCR; TCRdb's copy has only in-frame clones and lacks some. The sample gives millions of clones, around nine tenths of which show up once; over 0.12% is in the top ten. The CDR3 sequence is 13 residues long. Germline V lookup: CDR1 MNHNY, CDR2 SVGAGI (reference sequence). Trimming took 9 bases from V and 0 from J, leaving 8 bases between them. Overall study findings and caveats: Unshared clonotypes carried lower generation probabilities than those common to all four donors.

About this clone itself: Its antigen is not identified.

The TCR sequence derives from a man aged 18 to 30 in good health. The V gene is TRBV6-6, the J gene TRBJ1-4; possible D gene TRBD1, 5 bases. Specimen: naive CD4+ T cells sorted from blood. Subset given: CD45RA+ positively selected. In DNA form, the CDR3 reads TGTGCCAGTAGAGGGGCAACTAATGAAAAACTGTTTTTT. This codes for CASRGATNEKLFF.